This paragraph covers one T cell receptor beta chain sequence. These data originate in a study of beta chain features in type 1 diabetes. Using CD45RO/CCR7/CD25/CD127/CD95/CD27, CD4+ naive, central memory, regulatory and stem cell-like memory cells were sorted. The CDR3 has 12 amino acids. Germline V gene data show CDR1 as GTSNPN and CDR2 as SVGIG (reference sequence). Trimming shortened V by 5 bases and J by 5 bases, and 12 bases separated the two germline ends. TCRB transcripts that were expressed got sequenced, as all of the isolated RNA had been reverse transcribed. Generated by immunoSEQ multiplex PCR, the TCRdb table keeps only in-frame clones and is missing some. The sample lists around 240,000 clones, about 70% seen once, with around 0.05% in the top ten.

This chain connects TRBV30 to TRBJ1-1, with D maybe TRBD1 (5 bases). The source is a man aged 25-40 years in good health. The sequencing sample was made of naive CD4+ T cells from blood. Here the CDR3 reads CAWWRGWTEAFF. The CDR3 nucleotides read TGTGCCTGGTGGAGGGGCTGGACTGAAGCTTTCTTT.